This T cell receptor (beta chain) derives from a study of cytomegalovirus exposure and HLA in healthy donors (dated by TCRdb to 2015 to 2018). Regarding the study in general: According to a later analysis, one platform produced both the roughly 120 validation repertoires and the approximately 600 repertoires of the first cohort. High-throughput TCR immunosequencing, statistical association of individual TCRs with disease status, and machine learning were combined to predict cytomegalovirus infection status. A separate validation cohort of roughly 110 different subjects was used in addition to the 666-subject first cohort. The study aimed to test whether cataloging public T cell receptors could reveal signatures of past pathogen exposure.

CDR1 and CDR2 are drawn from the germline V gene: MNHNS, SASEGT. The cysteine opens and the phenylalanine closes a CDR3 of 13 amino acids. Only the CDR3 DNA stays, 39 bases, in frame from base 1. V is clipped by 5 bases and J by 7 bases, and the sequence between their germline boundaries is 12 bases long. Library preparation was by the immunoSEQ multiplex PCR assay. Processing in the source paper ran as follows. To diagnose cytomegalovirus status from the catalog of TCR beta chain sequences, a statistical classification framework was built. TCRdb limited this immuneACCESS table to in-frame rearrangements with V and J called. A share of clones is missing; checked studies link under half to unresolved V genes, and the rest is unexplained. The DNA gave D and trimming, while V, J and clone size come from that table. This sample is represented by under 150,000 clones; more than 75% of them were singletons. Of the sample, just over 8.5% falls within the top ten clones.

Overall study results and their limits: Most TCR sequences were observed very rarely across donors, whereas some public TCRs were present in many individuals. A few of the identified cytomegalovirus-associated TCR beta chains were confirmed in vitro to be specific for cytomegalovirus antigens. The authors suggested that the approach could potentially be generalized to other disease states and immunological phenotypes. Of the cluster scores, about 94% were above 0 in a later analysis, which found that TCRs clustered in the first cohort also tended to co-occur in the 95 to 150 validation repertoires. The classifier was reported to diagnose cytomegalovirus status with high specificity and sensitivity in both the original cohort and the validation cohort. All 110 or so repertoires were used to score co-occurrence in the validation cohort in a later analysis, because that analysis had no HLA typing for the cohort. The study listed 150 to 200 TCR beta chains as associated with cytomegalovirus.

Concerning this clone: Its antigen is not yet known. Base quality data are lacking; no much larger clone is found one base away.

The donors were included in the validation cohort of roughly 130 subjects, a group kept apart from the roughly 700-subject first cohort. The receptor's source is a man aged 18 to 35 in good health and CMV-seropositive. The chain uses TRBV6-1 and TRBJ2-1, and possibly TRBD2, on 5 matching bases. The sequencing input was PBMCs. The CDR3 is CASSTGGFNEQFF. The DNA reads TGTGCCAGCAGTACTGGAGGTTTTAATGAGCAGTTCTTC.